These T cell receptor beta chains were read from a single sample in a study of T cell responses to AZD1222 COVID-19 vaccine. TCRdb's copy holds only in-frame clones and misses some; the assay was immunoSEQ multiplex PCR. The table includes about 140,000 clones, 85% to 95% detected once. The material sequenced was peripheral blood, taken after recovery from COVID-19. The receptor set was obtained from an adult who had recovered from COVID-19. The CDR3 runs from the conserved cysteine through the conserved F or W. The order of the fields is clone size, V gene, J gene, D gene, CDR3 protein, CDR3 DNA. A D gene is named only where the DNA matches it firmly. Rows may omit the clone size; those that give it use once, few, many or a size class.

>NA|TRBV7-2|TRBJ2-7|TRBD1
CASSLAGRTGGVLATYEQYF
TGTGCCAGCAGCTTAGCGGGCCGGACAGGGGGCGTCCTAGCTACCTACGAGCAGTACTTC
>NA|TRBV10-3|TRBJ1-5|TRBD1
CAISEGQKTGQPQHF
TGTGCCATCAGCGAGGGACAGAAGACGGGTCAGCCCCAGCATTTT
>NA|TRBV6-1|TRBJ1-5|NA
CASSEEQGRQPQHF
TGTGCCAGCAGTGAAGAACAGGGCCGTCAGCCCCAGCATTTT
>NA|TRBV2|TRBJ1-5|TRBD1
CASSPRQGFISNQPQHF
TGTGCCAGCAGTCCGAGACAGGGATTTATTAGCAATCAGCCCCAGCATTTT
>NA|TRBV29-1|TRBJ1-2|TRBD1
CSSSWAGGDYGYTF
TGCAGCTCCTCCTGGGCAGGGGGCGACTATGGCTACACCTTC
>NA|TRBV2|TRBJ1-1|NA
CASSEQNTEAFF
TGTGCCAGCAGTGAGCAGAACACTGAAGCTTTCTTT
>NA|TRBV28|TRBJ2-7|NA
CASSWARPGDEQYF
TGTGCCAGCAGTTGGGCTCGGCCTGGGGACGAGCAGTACTTC
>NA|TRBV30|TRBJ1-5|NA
CAWSVQGDQPQHF
TGTGCCTGGAGTGTACAGGGTGATCAGCCCCAGCATTTT
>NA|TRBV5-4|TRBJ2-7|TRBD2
CASSSSGRALVYEQYF
TGTGCCAGCAGCTCTAGCGGGAGGGCTCTAGTTTACGAGCAGTACTTC
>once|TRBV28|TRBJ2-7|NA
CASGRAYEQYF
TGTGCCAGCGGCAGAGCCTACGAGCAGTACTTC
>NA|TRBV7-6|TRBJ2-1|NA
CASSLASYGEQFF
TGTGCCAGCAGCTTAGCGAGCTATGGTGAGCAGTTCTTC
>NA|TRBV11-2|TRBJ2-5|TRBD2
CASSLGWTSGSETQYF
TGTGCCAGCAGCTTAGGTTGGACTAGCGGTTCAGAGACCCAGTACTTC
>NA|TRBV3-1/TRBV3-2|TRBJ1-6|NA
CASSQGAWGIGTPLHF
TGTGCCAGCAGCCAGGGGGCTTGGGGGATCGGGACACCCCTCCACTTT
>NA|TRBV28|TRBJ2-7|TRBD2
CASSFGGRAHEQYF
TGTGCCAGCAGTTTCGGCGGGAGGGCCCACGAGCAGTACTTC
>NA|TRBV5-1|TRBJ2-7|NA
CASSSDPGPYEQYF
TGCGCCAGCAGCTCCGATCCTGGGCCCTACGAGCAGTACTTC
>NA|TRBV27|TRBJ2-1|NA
CASRRTANEQFF
TGTGCCAGCAGGCGGACAGCCAATGAGCAGTTCTTC
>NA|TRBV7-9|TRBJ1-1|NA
CAIMGGTEAFF
TGTGCCATCATGGGGGGCACTGAAGCTTTCTTT
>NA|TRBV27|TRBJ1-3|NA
CASSPQGRSGNTIYF
TGTGCCAGCAGTCCACAGGGTAGGTCTGGAAACACCATATATTTT
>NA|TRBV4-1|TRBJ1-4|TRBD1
CASSGSGQDESTNEKLFF
TGCGCCAGCAGCGGAAGCGGACAGGATGAGTCAACTAATGAAAAACTGTTTTTT
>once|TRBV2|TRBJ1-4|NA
CASTTRIGWGANEKLFF
TGTGCCAGCACCACCCGGATTGGTTGGGGGGCTAATGAAAAACTGTTTTTT
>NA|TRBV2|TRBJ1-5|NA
CAGSVHKTQPQHF
TGTGCCGGCAGCGTACACAAGACTCAGCCCCAGCATTTT
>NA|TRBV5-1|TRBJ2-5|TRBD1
CASRLAYRGRQETQYF
TGCGCCAGCAGGTTGGCCTACAGGGGGCGCCAGGAGACCCAGTACTTC
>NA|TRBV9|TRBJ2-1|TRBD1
CASSVGPSGQGSYNEQFF
TGTGCCAGCAGCGTAGGGCCCTCGGGACAGGGGTCCTACAATGAGCAGTTCTTC
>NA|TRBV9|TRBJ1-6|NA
CASSVAAYNSPLHF
TGTGCCAGCAGCGTGGCAGCTTATAATTCACCCCTCCACTTT
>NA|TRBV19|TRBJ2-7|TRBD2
CASTVAGGNYYEQYF
TGTGCCAGTACAGTAGCGGGAGGGAATTACTACGAGCAGTACTTC
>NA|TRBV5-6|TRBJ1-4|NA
CASSFGGITNEKLFF
TGTGCCAGCAGCTTCGGGGGAATCACTAATGAAAAACTGTTTTTT
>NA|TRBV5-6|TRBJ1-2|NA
CASSLVGGDYGYTF
TGTGCCAGCAGCTTGGTAGGGGGAGACTATGGCTACACCTTC
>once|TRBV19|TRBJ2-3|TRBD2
CASTKEGTSGRETQYF
TGTGCCAGTACCAAAGAGGGGACTAGCGGGAGGGAAACGCAGTATTTT
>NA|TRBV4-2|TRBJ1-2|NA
CASSQVDRDHYGYTF
TGTGCCAGCAGCCAAGTTGACAGAGACCACTATGGCTACACCTTC
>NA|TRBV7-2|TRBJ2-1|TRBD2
CASSLAQPGLEGAEQFF
TGTGCCAGCAGCTTAGCTCAACCGGGACTAGAAGGTGCTGAGCAGTTCTTC
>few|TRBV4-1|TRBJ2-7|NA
CASSQAKGYEQYF
TGCGCCAGCAGCCAAGCGAAAGGTTACGAGCAGTACTTC
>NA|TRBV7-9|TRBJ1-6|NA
CASSFWEESSYNSPLHF
TGTGCCAGCAGCTTCTGGGAGGAAAGCTCCTATAATTCACCCCTCCACTTT
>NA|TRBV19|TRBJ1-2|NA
CASSIESGYTF
TGTGCCAGTAGTATAGAAAGTGGCTACACCTTC
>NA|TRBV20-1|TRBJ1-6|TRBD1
CSAIDRVNNSPLHF
TGCAGTGCTATTGACAGGGTGAATAATTCACCCCTCCACTTT
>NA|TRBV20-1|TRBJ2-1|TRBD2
CSASREDRSYNEQFF
TGCAGTGCTAGTCGGGAGGACCGCTCCTACAATGAGCAGTTCTTC
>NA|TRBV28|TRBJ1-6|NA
CASTGGGLNSPLHF
TGTGCCAGTACCGGTGGTGGTCTAAATTCACCCCTCCACTTT
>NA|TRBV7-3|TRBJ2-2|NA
CASSSQTGLGTGELFF
TGTGCCAGCAGCTCTCAGACAGGATTGGGTACCGGGGAGCTGTTTTTT
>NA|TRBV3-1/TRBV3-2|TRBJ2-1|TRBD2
CASSQVSGSSYNEQFF
TGTGCCAGCAGCCAAGTGAGCGGGAGCTCCTACAATGAGCAGTTCTTC
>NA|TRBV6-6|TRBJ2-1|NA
CASSYPQIEDNEQFF
TGTGCCAGCAGTTACCCCCAGATAGAGGACAATGAGCAGTTCTTC
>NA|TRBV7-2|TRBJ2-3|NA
CASSLALDTQYF
TGTGCCAGCAGCTTAGCCCTCGATACGCAGTATTTT
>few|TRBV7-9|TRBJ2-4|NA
CASSPLYGKNIQYF
TGTGCCAGCAGCCCCCTGTATGGGAAAAACATTCAGTACTTC
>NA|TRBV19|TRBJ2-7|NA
CASSLRFGGSYEQYF
TGTGCCAGTAGTCTCCGCTTTGGCGGATCCTACGAGCAGTACTTC
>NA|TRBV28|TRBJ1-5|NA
CASTTDGVRPQHF
TGTGCCAGCACCACCGACGGAGTACGGCCCCAGCATTTT
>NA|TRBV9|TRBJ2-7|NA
CASSVDSGTVQQYF
TGTGCCAGCAGCGTAGACAGCGGGACAGTGCAGCAGTACTTC
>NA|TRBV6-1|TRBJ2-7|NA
CASSQAVSSYEQYF
TGTGCCAGCAGTCAAGCAGTGTCCTCTTACGAGCAGTACTTC
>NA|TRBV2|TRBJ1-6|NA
CASTTSGGSYNSPLHF
TGTGCCAGCACCACTTCGGGGGGCAGCTATAATTCACCCCTCCACTTT